This T cell receptor beta chain was sequenced in a study of control samples from healthy donors and cancer patients. V was shortened by 4 bases and J by 3 bases, with 8 bases between the two germline ends. CDR3 length: 14 amino acids. CDR1 is SGHRS and CDR2 is YFSETQ in the germline V gene. The method was immunoSEQ multiplex PCR; TCRdb's version includes in-frame clones alone and lacks a portion of them. The table lists about 120,000 clones, about 86% of them singletons. The receptor was derived from a man aged 25 to 40 in good health. V usage is TRBV5-1 and J usage is TRBJ2-6, with D uncertain. The sample consisted of blood. This CDR3 reads CASSPAGGANVLTF. The CDR3 region has the DNA TGCGCCAGCAGCCCAGCAGGTGGGGCCAACGTCCTGACTTTC.